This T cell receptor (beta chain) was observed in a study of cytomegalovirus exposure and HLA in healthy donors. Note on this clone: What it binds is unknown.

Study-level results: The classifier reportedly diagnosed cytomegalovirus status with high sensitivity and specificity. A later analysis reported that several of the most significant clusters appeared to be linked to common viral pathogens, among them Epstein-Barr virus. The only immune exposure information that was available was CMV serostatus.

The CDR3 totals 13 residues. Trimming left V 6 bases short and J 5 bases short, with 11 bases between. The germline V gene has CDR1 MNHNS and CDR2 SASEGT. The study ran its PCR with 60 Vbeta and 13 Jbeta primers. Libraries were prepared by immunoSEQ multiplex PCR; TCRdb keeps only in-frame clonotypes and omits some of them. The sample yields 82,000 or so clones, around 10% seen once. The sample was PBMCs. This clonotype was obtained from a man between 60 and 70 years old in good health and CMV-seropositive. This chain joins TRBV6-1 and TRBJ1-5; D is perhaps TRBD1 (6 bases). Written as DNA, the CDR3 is TGTGCCAGCAGCTTCACAGGGTATCAGCCCCAGCATTTT. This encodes CASSFTGYQPQHF.